Below, one T cell receptor beta chain is given with its context. In the source study's methods: Estimation of nucleated cell counts relied on the amplification of reference gene primers. Produced via immunoSEQ multiplex PCR; TCRdb's table is partial and in-frame only. That table supplies the V and J calls and clone size; D and trimming were determined from the DNA. The data contain over 140,000 clones, roughly 81% of them seen just once; the ten biggest clones take up 9%. The sample comes from a study of blood T cell repertoires in COVID-19. Turning to the study itself: The United States, Italy and Spain supplied acute and convalescent COVID-19 samples. PBMCs, B-cell-depleted T cells, or T cells provided the cDNA or gDNA that made up the material.

Sample: peripheral blood. The TCR comes from a woman between 50 and 59 years old with active or convalescent COVID-19.

CDR3 in amino acids: CASSFGQPNEKLFF. CDR3 nucleotides: TGCGCCAGCAGCTTCGGACAGCCCAATGAAAAACTGTTTTTT. This sequence joins TRBV5-1 and TRBJ1-4; tentative D call: TRBD1 (6 bases). Germline V CDR1 and CDR2: SGHRS, YFSETQ. This CDR3 contains 14 residues. Trimming stripped 2 bases from V and 5 bases from J, with 10 bases between.